One sample yielded the 18 T cell receptor beta chains listed below, sequenced in a study of technical replicates of blood from several donors. TCRdb's copy holds only in-frame clones and misses some; the assay was immunoSEQ multiplex PCR. The table includes around 92,000 clones, about 94% detected once. The specimen sequenced was T cells isolated from PBMCs. These receptors all come from a human donor in good health.

The CDR3 region has the DNA TGTGCCTGGAGTGTACCCAGGGGAAATGGCTACACCTTC. Its protein product is CAWSVPRGNGYTF. The V and J genes are TRBV30 and TRBJ1-2, with a tentative D call TRBD1 (6 bases). CDR1 is GTSNPN, CDR2 SVGIG, per germline (reference sequence). V lost 0 bases and J lost 6, with 11 bases in between. This CDR3 contains 13 residues.

The chain employs TRBV6-5 and TRBJ1-2; 9 bases fit TRBD1. Germline assignment: CDR1 MNHEY and CDR2 SVGAGI. CDR3 length equals 14 residues. V lost 5 bases to trimming and J lost 8 bases; unmatched junction nucleotides: 9. CDR3 protein: CASSREQGARGYTF. The CDR3 DNA is TGTGCCAGCAGTCGCGAACAGGGGGCAAGAGGCTACACCTTC.

The V gene is TRBV5-1, the J gene TRBJ1-4, with 9 bases identical to TRBD1. Germline V gene sequence: CDR1 SGHRS, CDR2 YFSETQ. The CDR3 covers 13 residues. The V segment lost 4 bases and the J segment 8 bases; nucleotides outside the gene matches: 3. CDR3 protein: CASSLGTGEKLFF. As DNA, the CDR3 is TGCGCCAGCAGCCTCGGGACAGGGGAAAAACTGTTTTTT.

This chain uses TRBV15 with TRBJ2-3; 9 nucleotides align to TRBD2. The trim removed 5 bases at V and 2 bases at J, leaving 5 bases unmatched. The CDR3 contains 15 residues. Germline V gene lookup returns CDR1 LNHNV and CDR2 YYDKDF (reference sequence). CDR3: CATSVLAGPTDTQYF. As DNA, the CDR3 is TGTGCCACCAGCGTACTAGCGGGTCCCACAGATACGCAGTATTTT.

V and J are TRBV7-2 and TRBJ1-2; 10 bases are a match to TRBD1. After removal of 7 bases from V and 7 bases from J, the junction contained 12 bases not matched to a gene. The CDR3 has 15 residues. Germline assignment: CDR1 SGHTA and CDR2 FQGNSA. The CDR3 bases are TGTGCCAGCACCACGGGACAGGGGCTAGGGTCTGGCTACACCTTC. Amino acids: CASTTGQGLGSGYTF.

V gene TRBV7-6 combines with J gene TRBJ2-6, with D possibly being TRBD2 (7 bases). V lost 4 bases and J lost 0, with 25 bases in between. Germline CDR1 and CDR2: SGHVS and FNYEAQ. The CDR3 covers 21 residues. The CDR3 nucleotides read TGTGCCAGCAGCTCCCGGCGGAGGGGGGGGACGAGTCGCTCTGGGGCCAACGTCCTGACTTTC. Translated, it gives CASSSRRRGGTSRSGANVLTF.

This clone is a singleton in its sample. The chain carries TRBV6-5 and TRBJ2-1; D is ambiguous. Germline V lookup: CDR1 MNHEY, CDR2 SVGAGI. Deletions cut 0 bases from V and 0 bases from J, with 9 bases between. This CDR3 is 16 amino acids long. CDR3 coding DNA: TGTGCCAGCAGTTACTCGAGTACGAGCTCCTACAATGAGCAGTTCTTC. Amino acids: CASSYSSTSSYNEQFF.

The V call is TRBV6-5, the J call TRBJ1-2; D not resolved. Trimming stripped 6 bases from V and 5 bases from J, with 10 bases between. CDR3 size: 12 residues. Germline values: CDR1 MNHEY, CDR2 SVGAGI. In nucleotides, the CDR3 is TGTGCCAGCAGCCAGGACTTTTATGGCTACACCTTC. It specifies CASSQDFYGYTF.

The chain links TRBV7-2 to TRBJ2-6; 7 bases line up with TRBD1. CDR1 SGHTA and CDR2 FQGNSA come from the germline V gene. J lost 1 base, V lost 8 bases, and 8 bases had no gene match. The CDR3 spans 16 residues. The chain's CDR3 is CASPGQTLSGANVLTF. The CDR3 nucleotides are TGTGCCAGCCCGGGACAGACTTTGTCTGGGGCCAACGTCCTGACTTTC.

The genes are TRBV6-1 and TRBJ1-5; possibly TRBD1 for D (5 bases). With 7 bases removed from V and 7 bases from J, the gap between germline ends came to 17 bases. Germline V gives CDR1 MNHNS, CDR2 SASEGT. There are 14 residues in the CDR3. CDR3 loop: CASIYGRVGQPQHF. In nucleotides, the CDR3 is TGTGCCAGCATTTATGGCAGGGTTGGCCAGCCCCAGCATTTT.

The chain uses TRBV7-9 and TRBJ2-7; TRBD2 aligns across 8 bases. The germline V gene encodes CDR1 SEHNR and CDR2 FQNEAQ (reference sequence). The CDR3 contains 19 residues. The trim removed 1 base at V and 6 bases at J, leaving 20 bases unmatched. CDR3 sequence: CASSLDREGPKWGPSEQYF. The CDR3, as DNA: TGTGCCAGCAGCTTAGACCGGGAGGGCCCGAAATGGGGGCCAAGCGAGCAGTACTTC.

The V gene is TRBV9, the J gene TRBJ1-1; the D gene is possibly TRBD1 (6 bases). The CDR3 is 16 amino acids. The germline V gene has CDR1 SGDLS and CDR2 YYNGEE. V was clipped by 3 bases and J by 6 bases, with 21 bases between them. CDR3 bases: TGTGCCAGCAGCGAGGGACTAATTAGGGGGATGGCTGAAGCTTTCTTT. Translated: CASSEGLIRGMAEAFF.

The V and J genes are TRBV28 and TRBJ1-2; weak D call: TRBD1 (5 bases). CDR3 size: 14 residues. Germline assignment: CDR1 MDHEN and CDR2 SYDVKM. V dropped 6 bases and J dropped 4 bases, with 15 bases sitting between them. The CDR3 protein is CASSRQGGSYGYTF. The DNA for the CDR3 is TGTGCCAGCAGCCGCCAGGGAGGTAGCTATGGCTACACCTTC.

V gene TRBV7-2 combines with J gene TRBJ2-1; TRBD2 aligns across 9 bases. From germline, CDR1 is SGHTA and CDR2 FQGNSA. The CDR3 runs to 16 residues. Trimming cost V 5 bases and J 7 bases; bases outside gene matches: 12. In DNA, the CDR3 is TGTGCCAGCAGCCCGCTCGCGGGGGGGCGGGGGAATGAGCAGTTCTTC. This encodes CASSPLAGGRGNEQFF.

V usage is TRBV18 and J usage is TRBJ1-1, with D maybe TRBD1 (6 bases). Germline lookup yields CDR1 KGHSH and CDR2 LQKENI. The length of the CDR3 is 14 residues. Trimming removed 3 bases from V and 5 bases from J, with 13 bases in between. The CDR3 loop reads CASSPIQGGTEAFF. The CDR3 bases are TGTGCCAGCTCACCTATACAGGGAGGGACTGAAGCTTTCTTT.

The chain has TRBV10-3 and TRBJ2-7, with TRBD2 as a possible D gene (5 bases). Germline CDR1 ENHRY, CDR2 SYGVKD. V was clipped by 2 bases and J by 3 bases, with 11 bases between them. The CDR3 has 14 residues. In DNA, the CDR3 is TGTGCCATCAGTGAGGGCTTAGAGGGCTACGAGCAGTACTTC. Protein: CAISEGLEGYEQYF.

The rearrangement uses TRBV10-3 and TRBJ2-1, with D possibly TRBD2 on 6 matching bases. The CDR3 totals 16 residues. Trimming took off 5 bases at V and 3 bases at J, with 17 bases between the two ends. Germline CDR1 is ENHRY and CDR2 is SYGVKD. The CDR3 region has the DNA TGTGCCATCAGTCTGGGGGATGGGGGGATCTACAATGAGCAGTTCTTC. Its translation is CAISLGDGGIYNEQFF.

V is TRBV27 and J is TRBJ2-1; 7 bases are a match to TRBD1. This CDR3 comprises 15 residues. CDR1 and CDR2 from the germline V gene are MNHEY and SMNVEV (reference sequence). V lost 5 bases and J lost 2; bases outside the gene matches: 6. CDR3: CASSLRDSAYNEQFF. DNA of the CDR3: TGTGCCAGCAGTCTCCGGGACAGTGCCTACAATGAGCAGTTCTTC.